This T cell receptor beta chain was identified during a study of blood T cell repertoires in COVID-19. Sequencing used immunoSEQ multiplex PCR; TCRdb keeps in-frame clones, though not all of them. The repertoire consists of more than 140,000 clones, with 84% occurring once and the leading ten covering about 7%. Trimming took off 4 bases at V and 1 base at J, with 7 bases between the two ends. This CDR3 spans 14 amino acids. Germline assignment: CDR1 SGHTA and CDR2 FQGNSA. This TCR was recovered from a woman aged 50 to 60 in a cohort sampled during active or convalescent COVID-19. The chain is built from TRBV7-2 and TRBJ2-2; D unclear. The sequencing input was peripheral blood. The CDR3 loop reads CASSWRRNTGELFF. The CDR3 DNA is TGTGCCAGCAGCTGGAGACGGAACACCGGGGAGCTGTTTTTT.